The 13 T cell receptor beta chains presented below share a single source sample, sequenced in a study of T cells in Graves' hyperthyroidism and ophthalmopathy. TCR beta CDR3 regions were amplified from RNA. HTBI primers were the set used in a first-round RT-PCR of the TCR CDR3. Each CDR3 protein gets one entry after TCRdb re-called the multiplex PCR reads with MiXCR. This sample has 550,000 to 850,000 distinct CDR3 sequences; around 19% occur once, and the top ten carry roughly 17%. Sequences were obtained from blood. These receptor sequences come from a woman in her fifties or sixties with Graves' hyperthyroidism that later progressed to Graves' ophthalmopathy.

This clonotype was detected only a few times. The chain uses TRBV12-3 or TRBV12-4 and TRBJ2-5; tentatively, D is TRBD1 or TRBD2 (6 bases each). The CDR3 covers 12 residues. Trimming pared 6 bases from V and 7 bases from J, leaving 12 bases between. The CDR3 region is CASRVGGRTQYF. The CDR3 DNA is TGTGCCAGCAGGGTTGGGGGGCGGACCCAGTACTTC.

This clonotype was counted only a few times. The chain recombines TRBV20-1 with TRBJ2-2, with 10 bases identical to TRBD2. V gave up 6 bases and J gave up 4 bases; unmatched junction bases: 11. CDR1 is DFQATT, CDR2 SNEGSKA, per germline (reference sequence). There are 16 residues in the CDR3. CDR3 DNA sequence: TGCAGTGCCAAGAGCGGGGGGGCACTCGGCACCGGGGAGCTGTTTTTT. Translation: CSAKSGGALGTGELFF.

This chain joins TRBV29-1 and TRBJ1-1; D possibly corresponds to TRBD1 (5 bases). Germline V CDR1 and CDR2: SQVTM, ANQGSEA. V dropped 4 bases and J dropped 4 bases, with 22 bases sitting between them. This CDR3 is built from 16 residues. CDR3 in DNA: TGCAGCGTTGTTGATCATGGCAGGGAGGAGAGCACTGAAGCTTTCTTT. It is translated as CSVVDHGREESTEAFF.

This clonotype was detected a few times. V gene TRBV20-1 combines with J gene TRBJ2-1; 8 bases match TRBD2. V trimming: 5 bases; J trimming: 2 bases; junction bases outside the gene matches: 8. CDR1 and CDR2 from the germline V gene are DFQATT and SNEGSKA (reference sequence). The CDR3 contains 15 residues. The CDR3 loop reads CSAPSSGGTYNEQFF. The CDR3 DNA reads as TGCAGTGCTCCCAGCAGCGGGGGAACCTACAATGAGCAGTTCTTC.

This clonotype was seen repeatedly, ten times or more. The CDR3 region has the DNA TGTGCCAGCAGCCCTAGTGGGCCTGAAGCTTTCTTT. This translates into CASSPSGPEAFF. The chain recombines TRBV11-2 with TRBJ1-1, with no clear D. The V gene lost 5 bases and the J gene lost 6 bases, with 10 bases spanning the gap. Germline V gene lookup returns CDR1 SGHAT and CDR2 FQNNGV. This CDR3 region has 12 residues.

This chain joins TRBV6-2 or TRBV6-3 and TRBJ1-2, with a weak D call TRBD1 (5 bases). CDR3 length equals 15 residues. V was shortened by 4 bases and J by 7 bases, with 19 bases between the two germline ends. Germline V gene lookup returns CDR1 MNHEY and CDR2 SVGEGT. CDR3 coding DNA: TGTGCCAGCAGTTCGCCCCCCCGACAGCTCTCTGGCTACACCTTC. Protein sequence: CASSSPPRQLSGYTF.

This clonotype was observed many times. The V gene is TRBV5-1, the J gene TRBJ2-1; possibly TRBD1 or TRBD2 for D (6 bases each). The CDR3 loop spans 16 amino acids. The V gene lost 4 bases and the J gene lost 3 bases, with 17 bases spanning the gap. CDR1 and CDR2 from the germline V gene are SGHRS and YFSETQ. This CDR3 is CASSGGTTPSYNEQFF. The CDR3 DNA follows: TGCGCCAGCAGCGGGGGGACAACTCCTAGCTACAATGAGCAGTTCTTC.

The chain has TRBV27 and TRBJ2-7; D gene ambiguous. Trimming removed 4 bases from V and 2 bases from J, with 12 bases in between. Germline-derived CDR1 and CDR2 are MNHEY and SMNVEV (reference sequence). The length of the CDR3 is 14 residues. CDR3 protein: CASSSTPVPYEQYF. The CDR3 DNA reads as TGTGCCAGCAGTTCCACCCCCGTTCCCTACGAGCAGTACTTC.

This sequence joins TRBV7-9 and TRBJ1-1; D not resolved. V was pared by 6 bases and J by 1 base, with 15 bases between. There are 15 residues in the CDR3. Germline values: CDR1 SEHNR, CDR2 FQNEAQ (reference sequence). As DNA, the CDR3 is TGTGCCAGCAGTCCGCCCGCGGGGAAGAACACTGAAGCTTTCTTT. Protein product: CASSPPAGKNTEAFF.

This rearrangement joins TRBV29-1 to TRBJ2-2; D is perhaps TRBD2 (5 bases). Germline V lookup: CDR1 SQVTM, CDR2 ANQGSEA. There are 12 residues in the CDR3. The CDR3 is CTIIRGTGELFF. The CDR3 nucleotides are TGCACCATTATCCGGGGAACCGGGGAGCTGTTTTTT.

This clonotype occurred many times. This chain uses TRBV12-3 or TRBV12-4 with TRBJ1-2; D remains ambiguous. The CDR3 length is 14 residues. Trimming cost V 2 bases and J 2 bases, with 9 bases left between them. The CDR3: CASSLSLGNYGYTF. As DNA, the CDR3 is TGTGCCAGCAGTTTAAGCCTGGGGAACTATGGCTACACCTTC.

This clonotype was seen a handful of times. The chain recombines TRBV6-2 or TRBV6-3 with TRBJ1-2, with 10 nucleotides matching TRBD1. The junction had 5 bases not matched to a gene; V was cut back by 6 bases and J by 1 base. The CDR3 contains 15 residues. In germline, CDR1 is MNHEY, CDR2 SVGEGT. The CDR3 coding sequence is TGTGCCAGCAGCCCCGGACAGGGGGTTAACTATGGCTACACCTTC. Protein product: CASSPGQGVNYGYTF.

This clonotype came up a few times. This CDR3 reads CASSIMGGHTEAFF. The CDR3 nucleotides are TGTGCCAGTAGTATTATGGGAGGGCACACTGAAGCTTTCTTT. The rearrangement links TRBV19 to TRBJ1-1; no clear D. Germline V gives CDR1 LNHDA, CDR2 SQIVND (reference sequence). The CDR3 covers 14 residues. Trimming removed 3 bases from V and 3 bases from J, with 11 bases in between.